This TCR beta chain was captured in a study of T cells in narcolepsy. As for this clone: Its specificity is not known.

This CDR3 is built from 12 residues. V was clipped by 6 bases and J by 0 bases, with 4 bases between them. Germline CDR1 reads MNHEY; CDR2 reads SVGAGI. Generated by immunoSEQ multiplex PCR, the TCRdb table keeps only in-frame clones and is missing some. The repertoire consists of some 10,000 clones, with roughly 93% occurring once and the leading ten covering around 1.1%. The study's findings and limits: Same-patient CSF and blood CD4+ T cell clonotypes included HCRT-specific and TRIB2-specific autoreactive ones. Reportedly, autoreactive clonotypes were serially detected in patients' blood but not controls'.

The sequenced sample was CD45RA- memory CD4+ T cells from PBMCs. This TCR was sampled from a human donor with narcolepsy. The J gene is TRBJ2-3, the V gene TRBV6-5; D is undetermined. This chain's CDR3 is CASRDSTDTQYF. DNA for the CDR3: TGTGCCAGCAGGGACAGCACAGATACGCAGTATTTT.